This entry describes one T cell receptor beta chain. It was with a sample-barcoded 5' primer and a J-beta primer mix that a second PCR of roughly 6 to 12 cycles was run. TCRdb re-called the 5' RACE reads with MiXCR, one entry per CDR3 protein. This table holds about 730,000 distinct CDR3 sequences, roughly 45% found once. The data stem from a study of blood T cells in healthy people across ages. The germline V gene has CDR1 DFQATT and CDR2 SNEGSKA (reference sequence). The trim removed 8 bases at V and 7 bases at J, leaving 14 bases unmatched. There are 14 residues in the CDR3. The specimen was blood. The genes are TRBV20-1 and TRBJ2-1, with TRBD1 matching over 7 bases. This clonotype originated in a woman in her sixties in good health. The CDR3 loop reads CSYLGEGAQNEQFF. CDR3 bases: TGCAGTTATCTAGGAGAGGGGGCGCAAAATGAGCAGTTCTTC.